This T cell receptor beta chain is from a study of molecular identifiers for immune sequencing clone quantification. Researchers sorted naive CD8 T cells as cells that were CD8+CD4-CCR7+CD45RA+. TCRdb called the PCR reads again in MiXCR, with one record for every CDR3 protein. The table records just under 650,000 distinct CDR3 sequences, 15% to 20% of them present only once. In the case of this clonotype: This may be a read error, as it is one base from a much larger clone.

CDR1 and CDR2 (germline): SGHAT, FQNNGV. Between the trimmed V and J ends, which lost 3 bases and 9 bases, there was a span of 12 bases. The length of the CDR3 is 12 residues. Source material: naive CD8+ T cells from blood, with Jurkat cell RNA spiked in. Subset: FACS-sorted CD8+CD4-CCR7+CD45RA+ naive T cells. The receptor was isolated from a human donor in good health. Some libraries in this study had Jurkat cell RNA spiked in. The gene calls are TRBV11-2 and TRBJ2-7; the D is unclear. DNA of the CDR3: TGTGCCAGCAGCTTCGGAGCGAACGGGCAGTACTTC. Amino acid sequence: CASSFGANGQYF.